Below are 29 T cell receptor beta chains sequenced from a single sample in a study of blood T cell repertoires in COVID-19. Sequencing used immunoSEQ multiplex PCR; TCRdb keeps in-frame clones, though not all of them. The table lists about 28,000 clones, over 70% of them singletons. Sample: peripheral blood. These receptors were obtained from a woman aged 55-69 years with acute or convalescent COVID-19.

The genes are TRBV19 and TRBJ1-1, with a tentative D call TRBD1 (6 bases). Trimming left V 9 bases short and J 3 bases short, with 20 bases between. The germline CDR1 and CDR2 sequences are LNHDA and SQIVND (reference sequence). This CDR3 contains 15 residues. The CDR3, as DNA: TGTGCCAGCAAGCTGGTTTGGGGGGGCGACACTGAAGCTTTCTTT. Protein sequence: CASKLVWGGDTEAFF.

This rearrangement joins TRBV7-9 to TRBJ2-7; D is unresolved. With 0 bases removed from V and 3 bases from J, the gap between germline ends came to 6 bases. This CDR3 spans 13 amino acids. The V gene's germline CDR1 is SEHNR and CDR2 FQNEAQ (reference sequence). This chain's CDR3 is CASSLAAGYEQYF. CDR3 DNA: TGTGCCAGCAGCTTAGCGGCAGGCTACGAGCAGTACTTC.

Written as DNA, the CDR3 is TGTGCCAGCAGTGACCGGACAGGGAGGTACGAGCAGTACTTC. Amino acids: CASSDRTGRYEQYF. The gene calls are TRBV2 and TRBJ2-7; 8 nucleotides line up with TRBD1. This CDR3 contains 14 residues. Germline assignment: CDR1 SNHLY and CDR2 FYNNEI. V lost 3 bases and J lost 4; bases outside the gene matches: 5.

The chain joins TRBV11-3 to TRBJ2-7; weak D call: TRBD1 (5 bases). Germline V gives CDR1 SGHNT, CDR2 YENEEA. Trimming removed 5 bases from V and 0 bases from J, with 11 bases in between. The CDR3 runs to 14 residues. CDR3 coding DNA: TGTGCCAGCAGCCCAGAAGGGGCCTCCTACGAGCAGTACTTC. This encodes CASSPEGASYEQYF.

The chain recombines TRBV5-1 with TRBJ1-2, with 7 bases that match TRBD1. CDR3 length: 13 residues. Germline trimming cut 4 bases from V and 1 base from J; bases unmatched to any gene: 1. Germline V gene lookup returns CDR1 SGHRS and CDR2 YFSETQ. The CDR3 region has the DNA TGCGCCAGCAGCGGGGACAGTAACTATGGCTACACCTTC. It encodes CASSGDSNYGYTF. The full variable domain, completed using reference TRBV5-1 and TRBJ1-2, is KAGVTQTPRYLIKTRGQQVTLSCSPISGHRSVSWYQQTPGQGLQFLFEYFSETQRNKGNFPGRFSGRQFSNSRSEMNVSTLELGDSALYLCASSGDSNYGYTFGSGTRLTVV.

The chain combines TRBV6-5 with TRBJ1-4, with 8 bases lining up with TRBD1. The junction had 3 bases not matched to a gene; V was cut back by 9 bases and J by 6 bases. Germline loops: CDR1 MNHEY, CDR2 SVGAGI. This CDR3 comprises 12 residues. CDR3 residues: CASTGGYEKLFF. The CDR3 DNA follows: TGTGCCAGTACAGGGGGATATGAAAAACTGTTTTTT.

This chain links TRBV7-8 with TRBJ1-6, with TRBD1 as a possible D gene (5 bases). V was trimmed by 5 bases and J by 0 bases, leaving 11 bases between them. CDR3 length: 16 amino acids. Germline CDR1 SGHVS, CDR2 FQNEAQ. The CDR3 spells CASSVGLSSYNSPLHF. The CDR3 coding sequence is TGTGCCAGCAGCGTGGGACTGAGCTCCTATAATTCACCCCTCCACTTT. Full variable domain (missing parts from reference TRBV7-8 and TRBJ1-6): GAGVSQSPRYKVAKRGQDVALRCDPISGHVSLFWYQQALGQGPEFLTYFQNEAQLDKSGLPSDRFFAERPEGSVSTLKIQRTQQEDSAVYLCASSVGLSSYNSPLHFGNGTRLTVT.

J is TRBJ2-7 and V is TRBV19, with D possibly being TRBD1 (5 bases). Trimming removed 8 bases from V and 6 bases from J, with 14 bases in between. The CDR3 sequence is 12 residues long. Germline assignment: CDR1 LNHDA and CDR2 SQIVND (reference sequence). The chain's CDR3 is CASEDKIGEQYF. DNA for the CDR3: TGTGCCAGTGAGGACAAGATCGGCGAGCAGTACTTC.

This clone came up a few times. The V gene is TRBV18, the J gene TRBJ2-7, with D uncertain. Between the trimmed V and J ends, which lost 5 bases and 0 bases, there was a span of 5 bases. The CDR3 has 12 amino acids. Germline V lookup: CDR1 KGHSH, CDR2 LQKENI. CDR3 in amino acids: CASSTSSYEQYF. For the CDR3, the DNA is TGTGCCAGCTCAACGAGCTCCTACGAGCAGTACTTC.

The rearrangement links TRBV3-1 (or the pseudogene TRBV3-2) to TRBJ2-7, with 10 bases aligning to TRBD2. The CDR3 spans 17 residues. Per the germline V gene, CDR1 is LGHDT and CDR2 is YNNKEL (reference sequence). J gave up 2 bases and V 1 base, and 8 bases lay outside the gene matches. Here the CDR3 reads CASSQVVAGGLPYEQYF. The CDR3 DNA sequence: TGTGCCAGCAGCCAAGTAGTAGCGGGGGGTCTGCCCTACGAGCAGTACTTC.

The rearrangement joins TRBV28 to TRBJ2-3; tentatively, D is TRBD2 (5 bases). CDR1 and CDR2 (germline): MDHEN, SYDVKM. The ends were cut back, 6 bases at V and 1 base at J, with 11 bases in the middle. This CDR3 contains 14 residues. The CDR3 DNA sequence: TGTGCCAGCAGCCCGGGAACTGGCACAGATACGCAGTATTTT. Translating it yields CASSPGTGTDTQYF.

This chain uses TRBV5-4 with TRBJ1-3, with 11 bases matching TRBD1. Germline loops: CDR1 SGHNT, CDR2 YYREEE (reference sequence). With 0 bases clipped from V and 2 bases from J, the junction kept 10 bases outside the gene matches. This CDR3 has 19 amino acids. The CDR3 DNA follows: TGTGCCAGCAGCTTGGAACCTGTAGGGACAGGGGGAACTGGAAACACCATATATTTT. This gives the protein CASSLEPVGTGGTGNTIYF. The variable domain in full, completed from reference TRBV5-4 and TRBJ1-3, reads ETGVTQSPTHLIKTRGQQVTLRCSSQSGHNTVSWYQQALGQGPQFIFQYYREEENGRGNFPPRFSGLQFPNYSSELNVNALELDDSALYLCASSLEPVGTGGTGNTIYFGEGSWLTVV.

This chain links TRBV2 with TRBJ2-1; D gene unclear. Looked up from germline, CDR1 is SNHLY and CDR2 is FYNNEI. The CDR3 covers 13 residues. V lost 4 bases and J 6 bases, leaving 10 bases between the germline ends. The CDR3 bases are TGTGCCAGCAGTGGCGGTAGCCGCAATGAGCAGTTCTTC. This sequence encodes CASSGGSRNEQFF.

The chain couples TRBV7-7 to TRBJ2-5, with 7 bases matching TRBD1. This CDR3 is 15 amino acids long. Per the germline V gene, CDR1 is SSHAT and CDR2 is FNYEAQ (reference sequence). Trimming removed 1 base from V and 3 bases from J; junction bases left unmatched: 5. The CDR3 reads CASSLGPTGKETQYF. DNA for the CDR3: TGTGCCAGCAGCTTAGGCCCGACAGGGAAAGAGACCCAGTACTTC.

This clone was observed a few times. V gene TRBV6-1 combines with J gene TRBJ2-7; TRBD1 aligns across 7 bases. After removal of 0 bases from V and 4 bases from J, the junction contained 6 bases not matched to a gene. The CDR3 is made up of 15 amino acids. Germline assignment: CDR1 MNHNS and CDR2 SASEGT. The CDR3 loop reads CASSEAADRRYEQYF. The CDR3 nucleotides are TGTGCCAGCAGTGAAGCCGCGGACAGGAGGTACGAGCAGTACTTC.

The chain couples TRBV5-4 to TRBJ1-2, with 7 bases lining up with TRBD1. The V segment lost 5 bases and the J segment 4 bases; nucleotides outside the gene matches: 5. The CDR3 runs 13 residues. Germline-derived CDR1 and CDR2 are SGHNT and YYREEE (reference sequence). CDR3 region: CASRQGQSYGYTF. CDR3 DNA: TGTGCCAGCAGGCAGGGACAGAGCTATGGCTACACCTTC.

This rearrangement joins TRBV18 to TRBJ1-1, with D tentatively TRBD1 (6 bases). Looked up from germline, CDR1 is KGHSH and CDR2 is LQKENI. V dropped 6 bases and J dropped 0 bases, with 11 bases sitting between them. The length of the CDR3 is 14 residues. CDR3 bases: TGTGCCAGCTCGCTCGGACAGCTGAACACTGAAGCTTTCTTT. It specifies CASSLGQLNTEAFF.

The gene calls are TRBV28 and TRBJ2-5; tentative D call: TRBD2 (6 bases). Germline CDR1 is MDHEN and CDR2 is SYDVKM. CDR3 length equals 15 residues. V lost 6 bases, J lost 2 bases, and 16 bases lay in between. Here the CDR3 reads CASSIHLGGQETQYF. DNA of the CDR3: TGTGCCAGCAGCATCCACTTGGGGGGACAAGAGACCCAGTACTTC.

The V gene is TRBV24-1, the J gene TRBJ2-1; perhaps TRBD2 as D (6 bases). This CDR3 has 15 amino acids. V gave up 4 bases and J gave up 5 bases, with 14 bases separating them. Germline V gene sequence: CDR1 KGHDR, CDR2 SFDVKD. CDR3 in amino acids: CATSDRLGAHNEQFF. The CDR3 bases are TGTGCCACCAGTGACCGACTAGGCGCACACAATGAGCAGTTCTTC.

The V gene is TRBV5-5, the J gene TRBJ2-3; no firm D call. CDR1 and CDR2 (germline): SGHKS, YYEKEE (reference sequence). There are 14 residues in the CDR3. Trimming cost V 0 bases and J 2 bases, with 7 bases left between them. The DNA for the CDR3 is TGTGCCAGCAGCTTGGTAGATTCCACAGATACGCAGTATTTT. Its translation: CASSLVDSTDTQYF.

The chain couples TRBV10-3 to TRBJ2-3; a weak D match, TRBD2 (6 bases). Trimming pared 6 bases from V and 2 bases from J, leaving 24 bases between. CDR1 and CDR2 from the germline V gene are ENHRY and SYGVKD. The CDR3 extends over 18 amino acids. The CDR3, as DNA: TGTGCCATCAGGGGTTCGTTGGGGGGAAACACACACACAGATACGCAGTATTTT. Translating gives CAIRGSLGGNTHTDTQYF.

This clone was counted a few times. The chain has TRBV9 and TRBJ2-5; D uncertain. Per the germline V gene, CDR1 is SGDLS and CDR2 is YYNGEE. V was clipped by 0 bases and J by 2 bases, with 11 bases between them. The CDR3 is 15 amino acids. The CDR3 protein is CASSVDPTPQETQYF. The CDR3 region has the DNA TGTGCCAGCAGCGTAGACCCCACTCCACAAGAGACCCAGTACTTC.

The rearrangement joins TRBV5-1 to TRBJ2-7, with D perhaps matching TRBD1 (5 bases). The CDR3 has 14 residues. Germline CDR1 SGHRS, CDR2 YFSETQ. The V end lost 5 bases, the J end lost 1 base, and 13 bases lay between the germline ends. CDR3 nucleotide sequence: TGCGCCAGCAGGGCCCAGGGCAGTTCCTACGAGCAGTACTTC. Its translation: CASRAQGSSYEQYF.

For this clone: This sample also contains other DNA sequences that code for the same CDR3. This chain uses TRBV6-5 with TRBJ2-3, with D hard to call. Between the trimmed V and J ends, which lost 0 bases and 3 bases, there was a span of 7 bases. The CDR3 runs 14 residues. Germline CDR1 is MNHEY and CDR2 is SVGAGI. CDR3 coding DNA: TGTGCCAGCAGTTACTCGAGAGGTACAGATACGCAGTATTTT. Residues: CASSYSRGTDTQYF.

The chain has TRBV3-1 (or the pseudogene TRBV3-2) and TRBJ2-5, with TRBD1 as a possible D gene (5 bases). The CDR3 loop spans 13 amino acids. The germline V gene encodes CDR1 LGHDT and CDR2 YNNKEL (reference sequence). V was trimmed by 2 bases and J by 5 bases, leaving 9 bases between them. CDR3 residues: CASSQQGLETQYF. The CDR3 region has the DNA TGTGCCAGCAGCCAACAGGGTTTGGAGACCCAGTACTTC.

This sequence joins TRBV5-1 and TRBJ2-3; D gene unclear. This CDR3 contains 15 residues. Germline V gene sequence: CDR1 SGHRS, CDR2 YFSETQ. The V end was cut by 4 bases, the J end by 0 bases, with 12 bases between. CDR3 region: CASSPGLTSTDTQYF. In DNA form, the CDR3 reads TGCGCCAGCAGCCCAGGATTAACTAGCACAGATACGCAGTATTTT.

The chain recombines TRBV2 with TRBJ1-2; a possible D gene is TRBD1 (6 bases). Germline lookup yields CDR1 SNHLY and CDR2 FYNNEI. V was shortened by 6 bases and J by 10 bases, with 18 bases between the two germline ends. The CDR3 length is 13 residues. CDR3: CASRNTGPRDYTF. CDR3 sequence (DNA): TGTGCCAGCAGGAATACAGGGCCTAGAGACTACACCTTC.

The rearrangement links TRBV9 to TRBJ2-3; D call uncertain. The ends were cut back, 0 bases at V and 3 bases at J, with 8 bases in the middle. The CDR3 contains 14 residues. Germline V gives CDR1 SGDLS, CDR2 YYNGEE. The DNA of the CDR3 is TGTGCCAGCAGCGTAGCGTGGAGAACAGATACGCAGTATTTT. Protein: CASSVAWRTDTQYF.

This chain joins TRBV10-1 and TRBJ2-3; tentatively, D is TRBD1 (6 bases). The CDR3 loop spans 16 amino acids. The V gene's germline CDR1 is WNHNN and CDR2 SYGVQD (reference sequence). Trimming took 3 bases from V and 1 from J, leaving 14 bases between them. CDR3 sequence: CASSDPPTGRTDTQYF. In DNA, the CDR3 is TGCGCCAGCAGTGACCCCCCGACAGGCCGCACAGATACGCAGTATTTT.